The entry below describes one TCR beta chain. The data belong to a study of T cell changes during pregnancy in multiple sclerosis. There are 14 residues in the CDR3. Trimming pared 0 bases from V and 3 bases from J, leaving 9 bases between. Germline lookup yields CDR1 LNHNV and CDR2 YYDKDF (reference sequence). The assay was immunoSEQ multiplex PCR, and TCRdb's table has in-frame clones only and misses some. The sample consists of more than 90,000 clones, about 91% of them appearing once. This sample comprised peripheral blood, obtained in the second trimester of pregnancy. The sequence was collected from a female donor with multiple sclerosis, enrolled in a pregnancy study. The chain carries TRBV15 and TRBJ2-7; D remains ambiguous. Here the CDR3 DNA reads TGTGCCACCAGCAGAGATGTGCCAGTCTACGAGCAGTACTTC. This gives the protein CATSRDVPVYEQYF.